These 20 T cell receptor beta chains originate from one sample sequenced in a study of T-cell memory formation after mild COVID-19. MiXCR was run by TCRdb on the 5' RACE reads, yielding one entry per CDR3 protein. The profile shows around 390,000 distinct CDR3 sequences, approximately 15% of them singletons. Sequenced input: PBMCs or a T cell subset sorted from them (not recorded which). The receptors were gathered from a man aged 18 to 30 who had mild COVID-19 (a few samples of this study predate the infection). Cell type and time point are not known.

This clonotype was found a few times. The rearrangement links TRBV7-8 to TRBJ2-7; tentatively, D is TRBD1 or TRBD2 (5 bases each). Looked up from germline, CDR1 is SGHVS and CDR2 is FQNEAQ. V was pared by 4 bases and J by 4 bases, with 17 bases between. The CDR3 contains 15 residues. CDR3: CASSWTLGRGYEQYF. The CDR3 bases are TGTGCCAGCAGCTGGACACTAGGTCGGGGATACGAGCAGTACTTC.

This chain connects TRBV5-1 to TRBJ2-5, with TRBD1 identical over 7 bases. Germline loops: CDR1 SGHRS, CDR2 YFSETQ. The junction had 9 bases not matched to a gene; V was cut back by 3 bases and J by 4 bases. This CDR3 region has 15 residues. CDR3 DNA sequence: TGCGCCAGCAGCTGGTCCGGGACAGAAGGAGAGACCCAGTACTTC. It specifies CASSWSGTEGETQYF. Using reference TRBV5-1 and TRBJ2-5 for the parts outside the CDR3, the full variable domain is KAGVTQTPRYLIKTRGQQVTLSCSPISGHRSVSWYQQTPGQGLQFLFEYFSETQRNKGNFPGRFSGRQFSNSRSEMNVSTLELGDSALYLCASSWSGTEGETQYFGPGTRLLVL.

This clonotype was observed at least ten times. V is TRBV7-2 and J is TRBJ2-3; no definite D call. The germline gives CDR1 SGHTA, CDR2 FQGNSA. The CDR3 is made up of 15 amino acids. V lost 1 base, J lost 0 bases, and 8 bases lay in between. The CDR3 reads CASSLVGVSTDTQYF. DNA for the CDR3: TGTGCCAGCAGCTTAGTCGGAGTGAGCACAGATACGCAGTATTTT. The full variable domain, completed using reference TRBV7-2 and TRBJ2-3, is GAGVSQSPSNKVTEKGKDVELRCDPISGHTALYWYRQSLGQGLEFLIYFQGNSAPDKSGLPSDRFSAERTGGSVSTLTIQRTQQEDSAVYLCASSLVGVSTDTQYFGPGTRLTVL.

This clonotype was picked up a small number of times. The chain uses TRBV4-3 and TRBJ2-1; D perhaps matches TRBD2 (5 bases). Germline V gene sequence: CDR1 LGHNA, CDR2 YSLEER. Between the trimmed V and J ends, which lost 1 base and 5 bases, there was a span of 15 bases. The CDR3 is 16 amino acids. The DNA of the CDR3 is TGCGCCAGCAGCCAAGTTAGGGCAGACGGGGACAATGAGCAGTTCTTC. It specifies CASSQVRADGDNEQFF.

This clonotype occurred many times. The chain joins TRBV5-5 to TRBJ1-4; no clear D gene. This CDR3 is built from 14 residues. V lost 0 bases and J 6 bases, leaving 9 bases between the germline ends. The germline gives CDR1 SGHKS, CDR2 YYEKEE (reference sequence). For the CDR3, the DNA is TGTGCCAGCAGCTTGGGATTGGGCCATGAAAAACTGTTTTTT. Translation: CASSLGLGHEKLFF.

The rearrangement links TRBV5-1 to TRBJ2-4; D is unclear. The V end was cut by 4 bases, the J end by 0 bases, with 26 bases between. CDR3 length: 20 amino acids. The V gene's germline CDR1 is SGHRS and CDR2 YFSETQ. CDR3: CASSKSGGPAPLLAKNIQYF. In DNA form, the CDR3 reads TGCGCCAGCAGCAAATCCGGTGGACCGGCCCCCCTATTAGCCAAAAACATTCAGTACTTC. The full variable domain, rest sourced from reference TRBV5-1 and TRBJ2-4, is KAGVTQTPRYLIKTRGQQVTLSCSPISGHRSVSWYQQTPGQGLQFLFEYFSETQRNKGNFPGRFSGRQFSNSRSEMNVSTLELGDSALYLCASSKSGGPAPLLAKNIQYFGAGTRLSVL.

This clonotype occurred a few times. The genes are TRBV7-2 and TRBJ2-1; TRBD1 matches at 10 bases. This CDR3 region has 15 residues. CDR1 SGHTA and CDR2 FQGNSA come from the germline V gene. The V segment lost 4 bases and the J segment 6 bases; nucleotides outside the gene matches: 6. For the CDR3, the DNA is TGTGCCAGCAGCTACCGCCGGGACAGGGGCAATGAGCAGTTCTTC. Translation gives CASSYRRDRGNEQFF.

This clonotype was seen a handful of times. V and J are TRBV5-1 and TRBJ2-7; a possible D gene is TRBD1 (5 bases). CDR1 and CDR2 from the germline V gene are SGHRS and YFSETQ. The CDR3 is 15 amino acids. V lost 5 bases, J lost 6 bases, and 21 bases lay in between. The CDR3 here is CASRPPDTAFGEQYF. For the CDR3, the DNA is TGCGCCAGCAGGCCCCCGGACACGGCATTCGGCGAGCAGTACTTC.

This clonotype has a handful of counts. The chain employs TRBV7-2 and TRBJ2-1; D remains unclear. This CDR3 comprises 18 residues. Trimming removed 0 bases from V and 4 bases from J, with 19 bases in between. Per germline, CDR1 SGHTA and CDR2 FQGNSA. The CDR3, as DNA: TGTGCCAGCAGCTTAGCCGATCTCCCCCCGACGCGATACAATGAGCAGTTCTTC. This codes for CASSLADLPPTRYNEQFF.

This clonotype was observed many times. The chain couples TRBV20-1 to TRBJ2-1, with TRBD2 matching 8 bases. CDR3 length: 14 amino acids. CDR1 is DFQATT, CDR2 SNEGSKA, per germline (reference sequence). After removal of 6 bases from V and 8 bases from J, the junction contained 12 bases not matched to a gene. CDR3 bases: TGCAGTGCGAACGGGGGGGGCCTGGAGCATGAGCAGTTCTTC. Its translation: CSANGGGLEHEQFF.

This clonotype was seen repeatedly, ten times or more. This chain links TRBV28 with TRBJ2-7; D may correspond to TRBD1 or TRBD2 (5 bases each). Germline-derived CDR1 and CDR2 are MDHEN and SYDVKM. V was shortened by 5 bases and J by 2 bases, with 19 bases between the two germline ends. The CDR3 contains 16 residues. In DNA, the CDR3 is TGTGCCAGCAGTCCTAGGGCAGCTCGGGGCACCTACGAGCAGTACGTC. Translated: CASSPRAARGTYEQYV.

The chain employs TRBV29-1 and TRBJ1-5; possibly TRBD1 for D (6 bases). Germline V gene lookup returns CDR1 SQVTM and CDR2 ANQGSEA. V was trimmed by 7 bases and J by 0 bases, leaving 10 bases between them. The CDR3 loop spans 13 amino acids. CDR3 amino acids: CSARTDSNQPQHF. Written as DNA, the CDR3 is TGCAGCGCCAGGACAGATAGCAATCAGCCCCAGCATTTT.

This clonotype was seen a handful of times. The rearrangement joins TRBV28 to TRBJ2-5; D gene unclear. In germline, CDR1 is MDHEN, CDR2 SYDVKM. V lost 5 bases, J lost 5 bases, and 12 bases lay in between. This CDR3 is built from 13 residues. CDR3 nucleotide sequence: TGTGCCAGCAGTGCCCCCGTCCTGGAGACCCAGTACTTC. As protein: CASSAPVLETQYF.

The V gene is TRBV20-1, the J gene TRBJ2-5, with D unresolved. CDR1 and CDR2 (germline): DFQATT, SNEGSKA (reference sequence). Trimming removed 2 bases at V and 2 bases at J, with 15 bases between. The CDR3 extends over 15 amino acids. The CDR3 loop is CSARRRPGVQETQYF. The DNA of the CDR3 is TGCAGTGCTAGACGTAGGCCAGGAGTACAAGAGACCCAGTACTTC.

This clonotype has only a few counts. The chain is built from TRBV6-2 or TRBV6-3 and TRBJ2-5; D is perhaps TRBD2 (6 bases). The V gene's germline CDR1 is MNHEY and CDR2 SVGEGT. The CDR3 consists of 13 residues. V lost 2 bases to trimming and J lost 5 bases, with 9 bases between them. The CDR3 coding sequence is TGTGCCAGCAGTTACGGGCTAGCGGAGACCCAGTACTTC. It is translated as CASSYGLAETQYF.

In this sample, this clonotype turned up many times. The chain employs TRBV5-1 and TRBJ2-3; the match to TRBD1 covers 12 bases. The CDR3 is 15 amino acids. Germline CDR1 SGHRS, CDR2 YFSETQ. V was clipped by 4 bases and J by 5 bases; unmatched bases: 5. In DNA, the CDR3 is TGCGCCAGCAGCGGGGGACAGGGGGCCGGAGATACGCAGTATTTT. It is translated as CASSGGQGAGDTQYF.

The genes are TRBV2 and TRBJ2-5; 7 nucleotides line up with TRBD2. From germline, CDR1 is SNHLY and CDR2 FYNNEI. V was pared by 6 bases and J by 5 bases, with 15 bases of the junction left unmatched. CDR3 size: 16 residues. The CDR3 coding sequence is TGTGCCAGCAGCGTCCGGGGGGTGCCTATCAGGGAGACCCAGTACTTC. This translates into CASSVRGVPIRETQYF.

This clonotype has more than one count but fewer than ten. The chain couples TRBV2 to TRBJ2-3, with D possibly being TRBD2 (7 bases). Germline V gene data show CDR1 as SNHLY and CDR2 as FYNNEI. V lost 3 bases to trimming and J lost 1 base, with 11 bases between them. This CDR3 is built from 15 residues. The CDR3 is CASSDGGPRTDTQYF. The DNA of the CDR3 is TGTGCCAGCAGTGACGGGGGGCCCCGCACAGATACGCAGTATTTT.

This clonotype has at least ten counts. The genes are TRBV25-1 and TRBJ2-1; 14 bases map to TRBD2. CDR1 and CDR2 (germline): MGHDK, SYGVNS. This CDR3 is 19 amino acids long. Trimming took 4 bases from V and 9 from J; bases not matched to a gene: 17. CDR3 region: CASSVLTSGGASPFGEQFF. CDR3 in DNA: TGTGCCAGCAGTGTGTTGACTAGCGGGGGGGCAAGCCCCTTTGGTGAGCAGTTCTTC.

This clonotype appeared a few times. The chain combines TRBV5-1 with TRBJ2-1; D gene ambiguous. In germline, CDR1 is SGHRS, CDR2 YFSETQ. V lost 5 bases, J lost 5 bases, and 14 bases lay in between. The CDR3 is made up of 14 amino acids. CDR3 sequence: CASREVGPNNEQFF. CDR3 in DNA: TGCGCCAGCAGGGAAGTCGGTCCTAACAATGAGCAGTTCTTC.